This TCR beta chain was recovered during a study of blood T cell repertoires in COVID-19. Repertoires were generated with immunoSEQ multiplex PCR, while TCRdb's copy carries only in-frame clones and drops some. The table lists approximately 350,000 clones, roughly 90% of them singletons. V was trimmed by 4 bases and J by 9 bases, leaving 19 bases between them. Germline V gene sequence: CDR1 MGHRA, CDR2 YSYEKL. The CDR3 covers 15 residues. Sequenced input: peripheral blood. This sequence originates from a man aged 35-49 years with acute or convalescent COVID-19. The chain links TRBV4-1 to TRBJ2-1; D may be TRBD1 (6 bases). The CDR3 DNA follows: TGCGCCAGCAGCCGGCTCGGGGCAGGGGTCCGTGAGCAGTTCTTC. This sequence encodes CASSRLGAGVREQFF.